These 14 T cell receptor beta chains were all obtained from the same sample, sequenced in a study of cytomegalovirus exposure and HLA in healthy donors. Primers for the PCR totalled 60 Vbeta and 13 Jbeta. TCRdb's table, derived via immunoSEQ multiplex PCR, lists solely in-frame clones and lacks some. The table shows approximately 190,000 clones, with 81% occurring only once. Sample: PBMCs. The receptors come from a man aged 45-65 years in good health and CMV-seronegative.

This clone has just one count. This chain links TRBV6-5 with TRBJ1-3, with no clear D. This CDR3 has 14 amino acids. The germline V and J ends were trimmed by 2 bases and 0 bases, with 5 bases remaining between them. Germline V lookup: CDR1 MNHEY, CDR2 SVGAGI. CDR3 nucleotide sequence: TGTGCCAGCAGTTACGAGTTCTCTGGAAACACCATATATTTT. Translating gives CASSYEFSGNTIYF.

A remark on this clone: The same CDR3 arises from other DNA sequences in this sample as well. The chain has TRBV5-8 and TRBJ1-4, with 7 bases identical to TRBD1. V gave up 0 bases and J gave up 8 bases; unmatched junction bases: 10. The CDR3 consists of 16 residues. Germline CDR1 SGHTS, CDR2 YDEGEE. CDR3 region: CASSLGPDRAGEKLFF. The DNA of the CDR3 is TGTGCCAGCAGCTTGGGTCCAGACAGGGCCGGAGAAAAACTGTTTTTT.

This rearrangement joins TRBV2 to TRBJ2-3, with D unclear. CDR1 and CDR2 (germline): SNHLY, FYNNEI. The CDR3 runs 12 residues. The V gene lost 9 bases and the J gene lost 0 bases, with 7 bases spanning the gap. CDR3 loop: CASATSTDTQYF. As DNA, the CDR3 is TGTGCCAGTGCGACTAGCACAGATACGCAGTATTTT. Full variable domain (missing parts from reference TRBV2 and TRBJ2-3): EPEVTQTPSHQVTQMGQEVILRCVPISNHLYFYWYRQILGQKVEFLVSFYNNEISEKSEIFDDQFSVERPDGSNFTLKIRSTKLEDSAMYFCASATSTDTQYFGPGTRLTVL.

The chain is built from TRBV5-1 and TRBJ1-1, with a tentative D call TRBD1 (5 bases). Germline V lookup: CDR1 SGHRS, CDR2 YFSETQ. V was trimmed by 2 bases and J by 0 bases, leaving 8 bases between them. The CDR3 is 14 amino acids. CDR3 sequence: CASSFQGMNTEAFF. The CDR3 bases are TGCGCCAGCAGCTTTCAGGGAATGAACACTGAAGCTTTCTTT.

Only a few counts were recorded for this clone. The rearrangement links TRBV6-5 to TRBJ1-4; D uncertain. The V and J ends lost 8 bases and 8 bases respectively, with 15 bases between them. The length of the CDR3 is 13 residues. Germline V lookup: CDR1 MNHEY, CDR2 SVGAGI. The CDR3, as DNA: TGTGCCAGCCAGGTGGGCCCAAGAGAAAAACTGTTTTTT. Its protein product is CASQVGPREKLFF.

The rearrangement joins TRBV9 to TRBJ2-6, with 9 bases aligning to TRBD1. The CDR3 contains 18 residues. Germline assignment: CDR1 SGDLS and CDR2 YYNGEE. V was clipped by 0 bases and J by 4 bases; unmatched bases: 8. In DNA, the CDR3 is TGTGCCAGCAGCGTAGCTCCCGGGACAGGGACCGGGGCCAACGTCCTGACTTTC. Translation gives CASSVAPGTGTGANVLTF.

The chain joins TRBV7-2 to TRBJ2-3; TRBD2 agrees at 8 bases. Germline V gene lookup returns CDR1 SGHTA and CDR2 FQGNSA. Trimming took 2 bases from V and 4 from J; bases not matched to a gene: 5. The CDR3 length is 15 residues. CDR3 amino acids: CASSLSRGASDTQYF. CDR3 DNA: TGTGCCAGCAGCTTATCGCGGGGGGCATCAGATACGCAGTATTTT.

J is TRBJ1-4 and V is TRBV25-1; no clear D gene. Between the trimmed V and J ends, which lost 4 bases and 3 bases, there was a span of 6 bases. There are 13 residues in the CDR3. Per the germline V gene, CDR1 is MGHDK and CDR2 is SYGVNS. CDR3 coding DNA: TGTGCCAGCAGTGTCCAGTCTAATGAAAAACTGTTTTTT. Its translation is CASSVQSNEKLFF.

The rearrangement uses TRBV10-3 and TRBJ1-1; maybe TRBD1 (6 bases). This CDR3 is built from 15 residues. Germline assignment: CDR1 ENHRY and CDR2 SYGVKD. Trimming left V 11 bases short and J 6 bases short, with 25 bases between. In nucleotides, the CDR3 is TGTGCCGCGACCAAAGGGGGGGCTACAAGCTCTGAAGCTTTCTTT. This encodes CAATKGGATSSEAFF.

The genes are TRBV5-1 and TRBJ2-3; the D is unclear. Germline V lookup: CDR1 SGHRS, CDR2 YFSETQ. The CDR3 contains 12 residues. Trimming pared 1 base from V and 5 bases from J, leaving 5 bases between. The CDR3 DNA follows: TGCGCCAGCAGCTTGAACGGAGATACGCAGTATTTT. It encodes CASSLNGDTQYF.

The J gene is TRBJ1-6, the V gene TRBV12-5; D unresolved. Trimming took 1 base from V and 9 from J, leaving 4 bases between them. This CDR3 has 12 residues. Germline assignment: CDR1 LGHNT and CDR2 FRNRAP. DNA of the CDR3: TGTGCTAGTGGTTTGGGTAGTTCACCCCTCCACTTT. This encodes CASGLGSSPLHF.

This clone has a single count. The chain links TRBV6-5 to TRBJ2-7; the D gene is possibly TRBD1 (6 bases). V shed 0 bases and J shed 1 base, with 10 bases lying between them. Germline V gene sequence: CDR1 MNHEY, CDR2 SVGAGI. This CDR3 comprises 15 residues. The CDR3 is CASSYSGAPSYEQYF. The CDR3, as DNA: TGTGCCAGCAGTTACTCGGGGGCTCCGTCCTACGAGCAGTACTTC.

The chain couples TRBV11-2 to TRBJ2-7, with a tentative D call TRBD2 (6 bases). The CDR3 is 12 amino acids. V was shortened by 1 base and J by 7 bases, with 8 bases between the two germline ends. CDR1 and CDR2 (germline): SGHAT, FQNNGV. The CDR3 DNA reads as TGTGCCAGCAGCTTAGGCGGGATTGAGCAGTACTTC. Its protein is CASSLGGIEQYF.

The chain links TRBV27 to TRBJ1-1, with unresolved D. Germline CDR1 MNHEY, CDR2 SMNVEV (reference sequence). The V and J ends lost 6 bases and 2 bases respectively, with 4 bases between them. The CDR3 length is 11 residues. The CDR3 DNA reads TGTGCCAGCAGACTTAACACTGAAGCTTTCTTT. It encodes CASRLNTEAFF.